The entry that follows covers one T cell receptor (beta chain) sequence. The authors produced TCR alpha and TCR beta cDNA libraries with sample barcodes and UMIs by 5'RACE using constant-segment primers. MiXCR, run by TCRdb on the 5' RACE reads, gives a single entry per CDR3 protein. The table shows 280,000 or so distinct CDR3 sequences, with about 20% occurring only once. This CDR3 is 17 amino acids long. The ends lost 4 bases at V and 2 bases at J; junction bases unmatched: 12. The germline CDR1 and CDR2 sequences are MGHRA and YSYEKL. This sample is drawn from a study of T-cell memory formation after mild COVID-19.

The sequenced material came from PBMCs or a T cell subset sorted from them (not recorded which). This chain links TRBV4-1 with TRBJ2-5, with 8 bases aligning to TRBD1. The origin of this receptor is a man younger than 30 who had mild COVID-19 (a few samples of this study predate the infection). Cell type and time point are not known. In DNA, the CDR3 is TGCGCCAGCAGCCGCCGACTGCTCGACAGGGGACAAGAGACCCAGTACTTC. Residues: CASSRRLLDRGQETQYF.